The entry below gives a single T cell receptor (beta chain) sequence along with its context. Its antigen is not yet known. Nothing much larger sits one base from this clone, and base qualities are not available. The trial excluded patients who had a history of autoimmune disease or were on systemic immunosuppression. Peripheral blood for TCR sequencing was collected from all dose cohorts at baseline, on cycle 4 day 1, and on cycle 7 day 1. Samples were obtained from an open-label, multicenter, first-in-human phase I dose-escalation trial of ivuxolimab. The trial enrolled adults with locally advanced or metastatic head and neck squamous cell, hepatocellular, melanoma or renal cell carcinoma. Before TCR sequencing, CD4+ and CD8+ T cells were separately sorted from peripheral blood. Trimming takes 0 bases from V and 6 bases from J, and the germline ends sit 16 bases apart. Counted from cysteine to phenylalanine, this CDR3 has 16 amino acids. Only the CDR3 DNA stays, 48 bases, in frame from base 1. In the germline V gene (reference sequence), CDR1 corresponds to MNHNY and CDR2 to SVGAGI.

The sample originates from a study of OX40 agonist ivuxolimab in advanced cancers. At the level of the whole study: Ivuxolimab, which targeted the costimulatory receptor OX40 (CD134), was an agonistic, fully human IgG2 monoclonal antibody. Partial responses occurred in three dose-escalation patients, of whom one had hepatocellular carcinoma and two had cutaneous melanoma. Patients were allowed to have had prior anti-PD-1, anti-PD-L1 or anti-CTLA-4 therapy, and approximately 40% of the dose-escalation patients had been treated with checkpoint inhibitors. The paper reports the monotherapy dose-escalation portion (N = 52 patients) of the phase I ivuxolimab trial. A male proportion of 82.7% and a mean age of roughly 55 years, ranging from 23 to 79, were recorded for the dose-escalation cohort. Of the approximately 54 patients in dose escalation, about 20 had hepatocellular carcinoma, about 15 had melanoma, 9 had renal cell carcinoma and 9 had head and neck cancer. The purpose of peripheral TCRbeta sequencing was to test whether ivuxolimab changed TCR sequence diversity and led to clonal T-cell expansion. Intravenous ivuxolimab was administered to patients every 2 weeks at six dose levels: 0.01, 0.1, 0.3, 1.5, 3 and 10 mg/kg. Broad study findings and their caveats: At doses of 0.1 to 3.0 mg/kg, clonal expansion of both CD4+ and CD8+ T cells in blood was seen between baseline and week 6. After ivuxolimab, expanded clones were on average more numerous among CD8+ T cells than among CD4+ T cells. In the 0.1-3.0 mg/kg groups, partial responders were among the patients with the lowest normalized peripheral clonal expansion, particularly in CD8+ T cells. Antigen specificity was not determined for the clonally expanded peripheral T cells. Low levels of normalized T-cell clonal expansion were also seen in some patients who did not respond.

Genomic DNA was extracted from sorted cells for sequencing of the TCRbeta CDR3 region. The immunoSEQ Assay was used for sequencing of TCRbeta CDR3 regions. In TCRdb, the immuneACCESS table is reduced to in-frame sequences with V and J assigned. These tables do not hold every clone; where another copy was compared, an unresolved V gene accounts for under half, and the others remain unexplained. For this sample the table gives tens of thousands of clones, of which around 83% were detected only once. The ten top clones hold roughly 1.4% of the sample. Recombination connected TRBV6-6 to TRBJ2-3; tentative D gene TRBD2, with 5 bases matching. This clonotype was sampled from an adult with an advanced solid tumor such as melanoma, head and neck, liver or kidney cancer. Sequenced here: CD4+ or CD8+ T cells sorted from blood, sampled in a trial of the OX40 agonist ivuxolimab. The base sequence is TGTGCCAGCAGTTACTCGACGGGGAGCCGGTGGGATACGCAGTATTTT. The encoded protein is CASSYSTGSRWDTQYF.